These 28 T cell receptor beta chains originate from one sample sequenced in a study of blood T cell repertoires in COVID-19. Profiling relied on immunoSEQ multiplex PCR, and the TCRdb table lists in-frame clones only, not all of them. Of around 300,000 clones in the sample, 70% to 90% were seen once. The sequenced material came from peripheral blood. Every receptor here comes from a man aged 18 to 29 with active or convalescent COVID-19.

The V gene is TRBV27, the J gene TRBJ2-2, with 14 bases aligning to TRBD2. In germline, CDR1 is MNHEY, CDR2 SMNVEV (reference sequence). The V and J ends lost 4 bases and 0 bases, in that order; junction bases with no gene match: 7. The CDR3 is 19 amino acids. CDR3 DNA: TGTGCCAGCAGTTCGCGGACTAGCGGGGGGAACGCGAACACCGGGGAGCTGTTTTTT. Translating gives CASSSRTSGGNANTGELFF.

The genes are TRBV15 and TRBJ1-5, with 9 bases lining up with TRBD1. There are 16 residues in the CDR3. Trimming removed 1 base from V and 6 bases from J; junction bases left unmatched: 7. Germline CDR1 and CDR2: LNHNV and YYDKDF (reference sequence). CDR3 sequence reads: CATSRGTGTGTQPQHF. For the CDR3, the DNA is TGTGCCACCAGCAGAGGAACCGGGACAGGGACTCAGCCCCAGCATTTT.

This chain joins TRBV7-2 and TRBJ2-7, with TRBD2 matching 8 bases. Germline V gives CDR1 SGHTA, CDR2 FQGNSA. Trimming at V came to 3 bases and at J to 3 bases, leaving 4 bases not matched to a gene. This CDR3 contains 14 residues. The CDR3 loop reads CASSLSGGLYEQYF. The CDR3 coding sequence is TGTGCCAGCAGCTTGAGCGGGGGACTCTACGAGCAGTACTTC.

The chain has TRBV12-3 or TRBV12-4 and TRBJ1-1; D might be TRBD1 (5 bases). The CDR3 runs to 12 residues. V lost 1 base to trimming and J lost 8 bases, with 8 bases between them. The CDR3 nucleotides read TGTGCCAGCAGTTTAGATGGGGCAGAAGCTTTCTTT. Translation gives CASSLDGAEAFF.

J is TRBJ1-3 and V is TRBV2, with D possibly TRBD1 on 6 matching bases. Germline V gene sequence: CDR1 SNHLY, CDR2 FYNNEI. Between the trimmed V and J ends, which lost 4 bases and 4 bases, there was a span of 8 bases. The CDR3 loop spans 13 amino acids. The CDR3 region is CASSGTEGNTIYF. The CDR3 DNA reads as TGTGCCAGCAGTGGGACAGAAGGAAACACCATATATTTT.

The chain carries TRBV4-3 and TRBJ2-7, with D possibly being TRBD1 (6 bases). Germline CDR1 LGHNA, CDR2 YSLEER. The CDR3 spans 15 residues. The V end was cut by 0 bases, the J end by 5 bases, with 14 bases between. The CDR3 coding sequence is TGCGCCAGCAGCCAAGAGACAGGACTGGCCCACGAGCAGTACTTC. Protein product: CASSQETGLAHEQYF.

CDR3 sequence (DNA): TGTGCCAGCAGCAAAAGACCCGGGACAGATAATCAGCCCCAGCATTTT. It specifies CASSKRPGTDNQPQHF. The V call is TRBV21-1, the J call TRBJ1-5; TRBD1 was called by the table and not checked on the DNA. TRBV21-1 is noted as a pseudogene. The CDR3 has 16 amino acids.

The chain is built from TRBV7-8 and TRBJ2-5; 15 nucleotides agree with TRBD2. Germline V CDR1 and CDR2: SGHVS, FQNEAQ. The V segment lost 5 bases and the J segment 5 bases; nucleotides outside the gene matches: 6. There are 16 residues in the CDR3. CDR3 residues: CASSPRTSGGDETQYF. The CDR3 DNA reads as TGTGCCAGCAGCCCAAGGACTAGCGGGGGGGATGAGACCCAGTACTTC. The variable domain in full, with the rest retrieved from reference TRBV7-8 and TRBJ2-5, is GAGVSQSPRYKVAKRGQDVALRCDPISGHVSLFWYQQALGQGPEFLTYFQNEAQLDKSGLPSDRFFAERPEGSVSTLKIQRTQQEDSAVYLCASSPRTSGGDETQYFGPGTRLLVL.

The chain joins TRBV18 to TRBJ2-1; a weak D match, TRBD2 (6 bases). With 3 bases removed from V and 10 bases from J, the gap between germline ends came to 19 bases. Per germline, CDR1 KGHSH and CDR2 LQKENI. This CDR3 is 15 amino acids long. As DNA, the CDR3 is TGTGCCAGCTCACCGAATACAGGTACTCGGGGGGAGCAGTTCTTC. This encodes CASSPNTGTRGEQFF. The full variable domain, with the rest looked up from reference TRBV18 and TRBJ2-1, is NAGVMQNPRHLVRRRGQEARLRCSPMKGHSHVYWYRQLPEEGLKFMVYLQKENIIDESGMPKERFSAEFPKEGPSILRIQQVVRGDSAAYFCASSPNTGTRGEQFFGPGTRLTVL.

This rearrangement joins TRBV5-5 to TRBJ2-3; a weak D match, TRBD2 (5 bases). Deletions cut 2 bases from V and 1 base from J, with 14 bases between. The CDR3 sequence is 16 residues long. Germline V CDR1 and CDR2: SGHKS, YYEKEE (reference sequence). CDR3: CASSFRGIYCTDTQYF. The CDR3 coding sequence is TGTGCCAGCAGCTTTCGAGGGATATACTGCACAGATACGCAGTATTTT.

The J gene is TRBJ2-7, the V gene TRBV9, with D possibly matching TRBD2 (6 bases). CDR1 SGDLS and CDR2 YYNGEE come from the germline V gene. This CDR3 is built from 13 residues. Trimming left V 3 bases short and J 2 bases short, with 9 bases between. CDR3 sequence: CASSGGDPYEQYF. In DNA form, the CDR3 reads TGTGCCAGCAGCGGGGGGGACCCCTACGAGCAGTACTTC.

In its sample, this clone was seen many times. CDR3 protein: CSVRTGAAYEQYF. In DNA form, the CDR3 reads TGCAGCGTAAGGACAGGGGCAGCCTACGAGCAGTACTTC. The rearrangement links TRBV29-1 to TRBJ2-7; 9 nucleotides agree with TRBD1. There are 13 residues in the CDR3. Per germline, CDR1 SQVTM and CDR2 ANQGSEA. The ends lost 6 bases at V and 2 bases at J; junction bases unmatched: 5.

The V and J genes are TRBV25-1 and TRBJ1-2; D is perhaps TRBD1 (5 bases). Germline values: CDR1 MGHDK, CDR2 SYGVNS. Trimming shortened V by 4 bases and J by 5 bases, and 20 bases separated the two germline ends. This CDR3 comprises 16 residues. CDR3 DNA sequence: TGTGCCAGCAGTGGGAGAATCAGCGTGGCAGGGTATGGCTACACCTTC. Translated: CASSGRISVAGYGYTF.

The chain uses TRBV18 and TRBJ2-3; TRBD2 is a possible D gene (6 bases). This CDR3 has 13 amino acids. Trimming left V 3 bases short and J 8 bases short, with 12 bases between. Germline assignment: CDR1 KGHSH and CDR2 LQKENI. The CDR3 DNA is TGTGCCAGCTCACCGGGATCGCGGGGTACGCAGTATTTT. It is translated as CASSPGSRGTQYF.

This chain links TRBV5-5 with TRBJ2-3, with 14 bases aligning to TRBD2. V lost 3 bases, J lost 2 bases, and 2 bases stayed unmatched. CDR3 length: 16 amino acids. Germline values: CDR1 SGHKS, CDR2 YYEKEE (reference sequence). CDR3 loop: CASSWTSGGPTDTQYF. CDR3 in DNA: TGTGCCAGCAGCTGGACTAGCGGGGGGCCCACAGATACGCAGTATTTT.

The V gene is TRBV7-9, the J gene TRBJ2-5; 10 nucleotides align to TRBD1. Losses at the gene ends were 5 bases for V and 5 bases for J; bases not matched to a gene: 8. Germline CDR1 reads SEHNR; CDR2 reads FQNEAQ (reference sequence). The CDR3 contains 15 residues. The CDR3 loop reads CASSHRDRGIETQYF. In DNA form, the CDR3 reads TGTGCCAGCAGCCACCGGGACAGGGGTATTGAGACCCAGTACTTC.

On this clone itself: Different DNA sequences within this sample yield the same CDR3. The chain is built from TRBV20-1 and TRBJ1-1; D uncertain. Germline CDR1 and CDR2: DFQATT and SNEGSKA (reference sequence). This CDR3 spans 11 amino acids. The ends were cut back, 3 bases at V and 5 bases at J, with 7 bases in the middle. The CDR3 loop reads CSARGGTEAFF. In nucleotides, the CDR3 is TGCAGTGCTAGGGGAGGAACTGAAGCTTTCTTT.

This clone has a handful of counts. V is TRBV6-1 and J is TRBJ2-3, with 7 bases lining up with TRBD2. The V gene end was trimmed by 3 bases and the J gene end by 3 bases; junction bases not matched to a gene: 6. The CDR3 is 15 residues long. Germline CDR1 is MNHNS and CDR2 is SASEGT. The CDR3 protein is CASSDADGGTDTQYF. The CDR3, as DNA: TGTGCCAGCAGTGATGCCGACGGGGGGACAGATACGCAGTATTTT.

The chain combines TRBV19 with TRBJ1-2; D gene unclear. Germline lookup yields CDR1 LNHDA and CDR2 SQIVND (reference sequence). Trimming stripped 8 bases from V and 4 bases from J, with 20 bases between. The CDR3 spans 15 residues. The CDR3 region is CASFRGGEPFYGYTF. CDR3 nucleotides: TGTGCCAGTTTTAGAGGCGGAGAGCCTTTCTATGGCTACACCTTC.

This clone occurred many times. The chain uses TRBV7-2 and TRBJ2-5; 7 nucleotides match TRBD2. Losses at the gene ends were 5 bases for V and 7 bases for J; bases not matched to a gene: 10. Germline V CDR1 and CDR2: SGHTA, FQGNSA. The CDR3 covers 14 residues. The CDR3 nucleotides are TGTGCCAGCAGCGATACTCGGGGGGTGGGGACCCAGTACTTC. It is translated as CASSDTRGVGTQYF.

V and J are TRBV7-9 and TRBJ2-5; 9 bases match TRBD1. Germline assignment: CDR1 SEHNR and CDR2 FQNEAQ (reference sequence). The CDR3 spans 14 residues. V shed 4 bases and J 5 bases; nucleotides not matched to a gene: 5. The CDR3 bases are TGTGCCAGCAGCTCACAGGACAGGGGCGAGACCCAGTACTTC. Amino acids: CASSSQDRGETQYF.

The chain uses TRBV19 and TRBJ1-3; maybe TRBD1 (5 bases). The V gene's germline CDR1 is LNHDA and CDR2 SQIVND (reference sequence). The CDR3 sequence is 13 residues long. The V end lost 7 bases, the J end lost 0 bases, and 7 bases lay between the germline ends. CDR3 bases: TGTGCCAGTAATACAGGCTCTGGAAACACCATATATTTT. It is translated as CASNTGSGNTIYF.

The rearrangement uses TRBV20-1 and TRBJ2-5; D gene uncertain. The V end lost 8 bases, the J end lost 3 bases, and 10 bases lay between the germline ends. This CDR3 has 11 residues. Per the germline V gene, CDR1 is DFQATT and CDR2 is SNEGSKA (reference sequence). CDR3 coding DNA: TGCAGTTCACAAATCGAAGAGACCCAGTACTTC. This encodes CSSQIEETQYF.

The chain's CDR3 is CSVGGLAGGSDTQYF. The CDR3 DNA sequence: TGCAGCGTTGGAGGACTAGCGGGGGGCTCAGATACGCAGTATTTT. The chain is built from TRBV29-1 and TRBJ2-3; 14 bases match TRBD2. Trimming took 4 bases from V and 4 from J; bases not matched to a gene: 4. The CDR3 covers 15 residues. From germline, CDR1 is SQVTM and CDR2 ANQGSEA.

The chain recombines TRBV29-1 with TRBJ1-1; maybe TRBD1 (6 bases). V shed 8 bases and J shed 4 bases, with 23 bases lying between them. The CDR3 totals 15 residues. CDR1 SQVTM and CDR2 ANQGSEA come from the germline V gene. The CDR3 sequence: CSPYRGGGLGTEAFF. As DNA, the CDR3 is TGCAGCCCGTACCGCGGGGGGGGCTTGGGCACTGAAGCTTTCTTT.

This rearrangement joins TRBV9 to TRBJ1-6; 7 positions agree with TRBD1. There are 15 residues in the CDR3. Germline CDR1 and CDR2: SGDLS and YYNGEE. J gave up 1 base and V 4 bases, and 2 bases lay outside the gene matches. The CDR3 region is CASSSTGSYNSPLHF. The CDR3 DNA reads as TGTGCCAGCAGCTCGACAGGGTCCTATAATTCACCCCTCCACTTT.

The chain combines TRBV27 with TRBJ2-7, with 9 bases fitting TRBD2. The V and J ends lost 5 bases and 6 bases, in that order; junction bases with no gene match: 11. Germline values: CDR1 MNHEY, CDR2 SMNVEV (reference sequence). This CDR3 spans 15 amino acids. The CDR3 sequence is CASSRDAGGLGEQYF. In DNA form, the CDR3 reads TGTGCCAGCAGTCGTGACGCGGGGGGGCTCGGCGAGCAGTACTTC.

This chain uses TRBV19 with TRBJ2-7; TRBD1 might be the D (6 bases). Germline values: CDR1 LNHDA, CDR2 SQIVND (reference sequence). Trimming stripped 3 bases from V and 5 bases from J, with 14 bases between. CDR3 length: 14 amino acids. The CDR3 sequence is CASSIRGRGHEQYF. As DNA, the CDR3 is TGTGCCAGTAGTATCCGCGGCAGGGGACACGAGCAGTACTTC.